Presented here are 25 T cell receptor beta chains from one specimen sequenced in a study of shared clonotypes between healthy human individuals. Using immunoSEQ multiplex PCR, the repertoire was profiled, and TCRdb retains in-frame clones only, with some absent. This sample carries just over 2,000,000 clones, about 95% of them seen once, and the ten largest clones take 1% to 1.3%. Terminally differentiated effector memory CD45RA+ cells were excluded from the naive CD8 cells, which were CD45RO-negative and positively selected for CCR7. The sequencing sample was made of naive CD8+ T cells sorted from blood. The receptors shown here come from a man between 18 and 29 years old in good health.

V is TRBV29-1 and J is TRBJ2-7; D may be TRBD2 (5 bases). V lost 0 bases to trimming and J lost 3 bases, with 12 bases between them. The CDR3 has 14 residues. Germline V gene data show CDR1 as SQVTM and CDR2 as ANQGSEA. The CDR3 region has the DNA TGCAGCGTTGAAGATCCAGGACTGGGCTACGAGCAGTACTTC. The encoded protein is CSVEDPGLGYEQYF.

For this clone: The conserved phenylalanine or tryptophan is not found at the CDR3 terminus, so this likely reflects a read error. The CDR3 region has the DNA TGTGCCAGCAGTTACAGGGGCGATTCACCCCTCCACTCT. Its translation: CASSYRGDSPLHS. This chain connects TRBV6-5 to TRBJ1-6, with D tentatively TRBD1 (5 bases). There are 13 residues in the CDR3. From germline, CDR1 is MNHEY and CDR2 SVGAGI. Trimming took off 2 bases at V and 8 bases at J, with 7 bases between the two ends.

V is TRBV5-1 and J is TRBJ1-4; 9 bases are a match to TRBD1. The CDR3 has 14 residues. V was clipped by 1 base and J by 6 bases; unmatched bases: 1. Germline CDR1 and CDR2: SGHRS and YFSETQ. The CDR3 region is CASSLWDRDEKLFF. CDR3 in DNA: TGCGCCAGCAGCTTGTGGGACAGGGATGAAAAACTGTTTTTT.

This chain joins TRBV2 and TRBJ2-7; 10 nucleotides line up with TRBD1. The CDR3 spans 14 residues. Unmatched junction bases numbered 3, after V lost 3 bases and J lost 4 bases. The germline V gene encodes CDR1 SNHLY and CDR2 FYNNEI. The CDR3 here is CASSEGQGIYEQYF. The CDR3, as DNA: TGTGCCAGCAGTGAGGGACAGGGGATTTACGAGCAGTACTTC.

In regard to this clone: The same CDR3 also results from other DNA sequences found in this sample. CDR3 in amino acids: CASSLRGNTEAFF. CDR3 nucleotide sequence: TGCGCCAGCAGCCTCAGGGGGAACACTGAAGCTTTCTTT. The genes are TRBV4-3 and TRBJ1-1; possible D gene TRBD1, 6 bases. The ends were cut back, 4 bases at V and 1 base at J, with 7 bases in the middle. This CDR3 region has 13 residues. From germline, CDR1 is LGHNA and CDR2 YSLEER.

The genes are TRBV7-9 and TRBJ2-7; D is unresolved. V lost 2 bases to trimming and J lost 3 bases, with 14 bases between them. Germline V gives CDR1 SEHNR, CDR2 FQNEAQ (reference sequence). The CDR3 has 15 residues. As DNA, the CDR3 is TGTGCCAGCAGCTTAAACCCCAGTTCCATCTACGAGCAGTACTTC. Translating gives CASSLNPSSIYEQYF.

For this clone: The same CDR3 arises from other DNA sequences in this sample as well. V is TRBV4-3 and J is TRBJ2-7, with 7 bases identical to TRBD1. There are 14 residues in the CDR3. With V trimmed by 0 bases and J by 4 bases, 3 bases remained unmatched. Germline V gene data show CDR1 as LGHNA and CDR2 as YSLEER. In DNA, the CDR3 is TGCGCCAGCAGCCAAGACAGGGGGAATTACGAGCAGTACTTC. Residues: CASSQDRGNYEQYF.

The rearrangement uses TRBV27 and TRBJ2-7; D is unclear. The germline V gene has CDR1 MNHEY and CDR2 SMNVEV (reference sequence). This CDR3 spans 14 amino acids. Trimming took 2 bases from V and 2 from J, leaving 10 bases between them. The CDR3 spells CASSLTRLPYEQYF. Written as DNA, the CDR3 is TGTGCCAGCAGTTTAACCCGGTTACCCTACGAGCAGTACTTC.

This chain links TRBV6-1 with TRBJ2-7, with D perhaps TRBD2 (5 bases). This CDR3 is built from 15 residues. The ends were cut back, 10 bases at V and 5 bases at J, with 24 bases in the middle. Germline CDR1 and CDR2: MNHNS and SASEGT. This CDR3 is CATLKRVPQTHEQYF. Written as DNA, the CDR3 is TGTGCCACCCTAAAGAGGGTCCCACAGACCCACGAGCAGTACTTC.

The CDR3 region has the DNA TGTGCCAGTAGTATAGACGTGTATACGCAGTATTTT. It yields the protein CASSIDVYTQYF. This chain links TRBV19 with TRBJ2-3; D not certain. Germline CDR1 is LNHDA and CDR2 is SQIVND (reference sequence). With 0 bases removed from V and 7 bases from J, the gap between germline ends came to 5 bases. The CDR3 is 12 residues long.

The chain joins TRBV29-1 to TRBJ1-1; weak D call: TRBD1 (6 bases). V was shortened by 3 bases and J by 1 base, with 12 bases between the two germline ends. Germline values: CDR1 SQVTM, CDR2 ANQGSEA. The CDR3 runs to 14 residues. CDR3 residues: CSVEGGQPNTEAFF. DNA of the CDR3: TGCAGCGTTGAGGGGGGGCAGCCGAACACTGAAGCTTTCTTT.

Remarks on this clone: Distinct nucleotide sequences in the sample also encode this CDR3. The chain employs TRBV7-9 and TRBJ2-5, with D maybe TRBD2 (6 bases). From germline, CDR1 is SEHNR and CDR2 FQNEAQ (reference sequence). This CDR3 region has 11 residues. Trimming stripped 5 bases from V and 5 bases from J, with 6 bases between. The CDR3: CASSRGETQYF. The CDR3 DNA reads TGTGCCAGCAGCCGGGGGGAGACCCAGTACTTC. The variable domain in full, completed from reference TRBV7-9 and TRBJ2-5, reads DTGVSQNPRHKITKRGQNVTFRCDPISEHNRLYWYRQTLGQGPEFLTYFQNEAQLEKSRLLSDRFSAERPKGSFSTLEIQRTEQGDSAMYLCASSRGETQYFGPGTRLLVL.

The chain joins TRBV10-1 to TRBJ2-2, with D unclear. The CDR3 spans 13 residues. V gave up 3 bases and J gave up 6 bases, with 8 bases separating them. Per the germline V gene, CDR1 is WNHNN and CDR2 is SYGVQD (reference sequence). The CDR3 coding sequence is TGCGCCAGCAGTGACTCTACGTCCGGGGAGCTGTTTTTT. This encodes CASSDSTSGELFF.

The rearrangement uses TRBV2 and TRBJ2-5; D is unclear. V lost 3 bases to trimming and J lost 5 bases, with 4 bases between them. Germline values: CDR1 SNHLY, CDR2 FYNNEI. This CDR3 region has 11 residues. The CDR3 protein is CASSDSETQYF. In DNA, the CDR3 is TGTGCCAGCAGTGATTCGGAGACCCAGTACTTC. Combining the CDR3 with reference TRBV2 and TRBJ2-5 gives the whole variable domain EPEVTQTPSHQVTQMGQEVILRCVPISNHLYFYWYRQILGQKVEFLVSFYNNEISEKSEIFDDQFSVERPDGSNFTLKIRSTKLEDSAMYFCASSDSETQYFGPGTRLLVL.

The chain combines TRBV18 with TRBJ2-1; a possible D gene is TRBD2 (5 bases). Germline assignment: CDR1 KGHSH and CDR2 LQKENI. The CDR3 length is 12 residues. V lost 8 bases, J lost 10 bases, and 15 bases lay in between. Here the CDR3 reads CASHPLEEEQFF. The CDR3 nucleotides are TGTGCCAGCCACCCTCTGGAGGAAGAGCAGTTCTTC.

This chain connects TRBV2 to TRBJ1-5; no firm D call. V was clipped by 1 base and J by 11 bases, with 18 bases between them. The CDR3 runs to 15 residues. The germline gives CDR1 SNHLY, CDR2 FYNNEI. CDR3 bases: TGTGCCAGCAGTGAAGGCAGCCGAGCGGGATGGGCCCAGCATTTT. The encoded protein is CASSEGSRAGWAQHF.

On this clone: Other nucleotide sequences from this sample produce the same CDR3. The chain recombines TRBV6-1 with TRBJ1-4, with D unresolved. Germline CDR1 reads MNHNS; CDR2 reads SASEGT. V gave up 3 bases and J gave up 6 bases, with 2 bases separating them. The CDR3 sequence is 11 residues long. The CDR3: CASSDYEKLFF. The CDR3 region has the DNA TGTGCCAGCAGTGACTATGAAAAACTGTTTTTT.

The chain uses TRBV5-8 and TRBJ1-3; the D gene is possibly TRBD1 (5 bases). The germline V gene encodes CDR1 SGHTS and CDR2 YDEGEE. The CDR3 consists of 16 residues. Between the trimmed V and J ends, which lost 1 base and 0 bases, there was a span of 11 bases. In DNA, the CDR3 is TGTGCCAGCAGCTTGCGCGCAGGGAGCTCTGGAAACACCATATATTTT. It is translated as CASSLRAGSSGNTIYF.

The genes are TRBV18 and TRBJ1-5; tentatively, D is TRBD1 (5 bases). Germline CDR1 KGHSH, CDR2 LQKENI. CDR3 size: 15 residues. V shed 0 bases and J shed 7 bases, with 13 bases lying between them. This CDR3 is CASSPPFEGDQPQHF. The DNA for the CDR3 is TGTGCCAGCTCACCACCGTTCGAAGGGGACCAGCCCCAGCATTTT. The full variable domain, with the rest looked up from reference TRBV18 and TRBJ1-5, is NAGVMQNPRHLVRRRGQEARLRCSPMKGHSHVYWYRQLPEEGLKFMVYLQKENIIDESGMPKERFSAEFPKEGPSILRIQQVVRGDSAAYFCASSPPFEGDQPQHFGDGTRLSIL.

J is TRBJ1-3 and V is TRBV4-1; possible D gene TRBD1, 6 bases. This CDR3 contains 17 residues. Germline V gives CDR1 MGHRA, CDR2 YSYEKL. The V and J ends lost 4 bases and 0 bases respectively, with 16 bases between them. The CDR3 DNA follows: TGCGCCAGCAGCCTCACGACAGGACCCAGCTCTGGAAACACCATATATTTT. Protein: CASSLTTGPSSGNTIYF.

The V and J genes are TRBV7-9 and TRBJ1-3; D remains unclear. Deletions cut 5 bases from V and 2 bases from J, with 4 bases between. Germline lookup yields CDR1 SEHNR and CDR2 FQNEAQ (reference sequence). The CDR3 is 12 residues long. The CDR3 DNA reads as TGTGCCAGCAGCGAGGCTGGAAACACCATATATTTT. Translating it yields CASSEAGNTIYF. Based on the CDR3 plus reference TRBV7-9 and TRBJ1-3, the full variable domain is DTGVSQNPRHKITKRGQNVTFRCDPISEHNRLYWYRQTLGQGPEFLTYFQNEAQLEKSRLLSDRFSAERPKGSFSTLEIQRTEQGDSAMYLCASSEAGNTIYFGEGSWLTVV.

A remark on this clone: An end of the junction does not agree with germline; a read error may underlie this. The CDR3 DNA is TGTGCCAGCAGCGAAGCAGGGGGCATCACAGATACGCAGTATTTT. Residues: CASSEAGGITDTQYF. The genes are TRBV6-1 and TRBJ2-3; 8 nucleotides align to TRBD1. Germline CDR1 is MNHNS and CDR2 is SASEGT. The CDR3 has 15 residues.

This chain joins TRBV27 and TRBJ1-2; D is possibly TRBD1 (5 bases). Germline lookup yields CDR1 MNHEY and CDR2 SMNVEV (reference sequence). V shed 1 base and J shed 6 bases, with 12 bases lying between them. The CDR3 totals 14 residues. CDR3 nucleotide sequence: TGTGCCAGCAGTTTATACGGGGGATCGGATGGCTACACCTTC. The encoded protein is CASSLYGGSDGYTF.

The chain employs TRBV27 and TRBJ2-7; the D is unclear. V was clipped by 3 bases and J by 1 base, with 7 bases between them. From germline, CDR1 is MNHEY and CDR2 SMNVEV (reference sequence). The CDR3 spans 13 residues. In DNA form, the CDR3 reads TGTGCCAGCAGTTTCAAAAGATCCTACGAGCAGTACTTC. Its protein is CASSFKRSYEQYF.

The rearrangement uses TRBV28 and TRBJ1-2; TRBD1 might be the D (6 bases). With 3 bases removed from V and 3 bases from J, the gap between germline ends came to 20 bases. From germline, CDR1 is MDHEN and CDR2 SYDVKM. The CDR3 is 17 residues long. The CDR3 bases are TGTGCCAGCAGTTTTGCGGGCAGGGGTTTTGAGGACTATGGCTACACCTTC. It specifies CASSFAGRGFEDYGYTF.